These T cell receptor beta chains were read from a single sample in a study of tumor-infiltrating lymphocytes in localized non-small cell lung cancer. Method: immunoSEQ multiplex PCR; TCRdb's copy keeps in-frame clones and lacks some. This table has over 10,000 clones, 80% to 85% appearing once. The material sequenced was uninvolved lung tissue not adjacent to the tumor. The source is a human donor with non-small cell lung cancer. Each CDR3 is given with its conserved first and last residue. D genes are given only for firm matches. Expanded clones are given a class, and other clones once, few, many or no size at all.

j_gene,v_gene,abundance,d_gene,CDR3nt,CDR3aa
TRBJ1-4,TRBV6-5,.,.,TGTGCCAGCAGTCCCCGGGACGGCGAAAAACTGTTTTTT,CASSPRDGEKLFF
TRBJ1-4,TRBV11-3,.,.,TGTGCCAGCAGCTCCCGGGAGGGTATTAATGAAAAACTGTTTTTT,CASSSREGINEKLFF
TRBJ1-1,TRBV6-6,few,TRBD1,TGTGCCAGCAGTTACGGGCAGGGGGCCGCTTTCTTT,CASSYGQGAAFF
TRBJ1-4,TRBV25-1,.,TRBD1,TGTGCCAGCAGTGATGATAGGGGGCCCGAGGGTGAAAAACTGTTTTTT,CASSDDRGPEGEKLFF
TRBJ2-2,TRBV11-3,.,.,TGTGCCAGCAGCTACGGCCTGAGGGCCGGGGAGCTGTTTTTT,CASSYGLRAGELFF
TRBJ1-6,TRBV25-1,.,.,TGTGCCAGCAGTGAAACTGGGGCGGTTAGCTCCTATAATTCACCCCTCCACTTT,CASSETGAVSSYNSPLHF
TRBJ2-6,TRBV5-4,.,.,TGTGCCAGCAGCTTCCGCGGCGCTGGGGCCAACGTCCTGACTTTC,CASSFRGAGANVLTF
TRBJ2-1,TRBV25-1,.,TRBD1,TGTGCCAGCAGTGAATGGGGACAGCACAATGAGCAGTTCTTC,CASSEWGQHNEQFF
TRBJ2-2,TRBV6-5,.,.,TGTGCCAGTGAAAACGGGGAGCTGTTTTTT,CASENGELFF
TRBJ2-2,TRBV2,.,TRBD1,TGTGCCAGCAGTGTAAATGGAGACAGGGTCACCGGGGAGCTGTTTTTT,CASSVNGDRVTGELFF
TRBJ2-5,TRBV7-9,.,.,TGTGCCAGCAGCCGAGGCTCTGGGGAGACCCAGTACTTC,CASSRGSGETQYF
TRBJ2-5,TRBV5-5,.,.,TGTGCCAGCAGCTTGGACCGTGAGGGGGAGACCCAGTACTTC,CASSLDREGETQYF
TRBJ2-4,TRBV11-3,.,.,TGTGCCAGCAGCCCCCCCCTGAACAGGGTTGACAAAAACATTCAGTACTTC,CASSPPLNRVDKNIQYF
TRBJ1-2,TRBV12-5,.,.,TGTGCTAGTGGTTACGAGGTGTCAGGCTACACCTTC,CASGYEVSGYTF
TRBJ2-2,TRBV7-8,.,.,TGTGCCAGCAGCTTAGGCAGAAACCCAGGCCTGATGGGGGAGCTGTTTTTT,CASSLGRNPGLMGELFF
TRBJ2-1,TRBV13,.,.,TGTGCCAGCAGCTCTCTAACCGGGGAGCAGTTCTTC,CASSSLTGEQFF
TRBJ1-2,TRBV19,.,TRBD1,TGTGCCAGTAGTCGGACAGGTGGCTACACCTTC,CASSRTGGYTF
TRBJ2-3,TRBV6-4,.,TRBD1,TGTGCCAGCAGTGACTCGGCAGGGGGCTTAGATACGCAGTATTTT,CASSDSAGGLDTQYF
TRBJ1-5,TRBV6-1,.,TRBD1,TGTGCCAGCAGTGAGTTACCCGGGACAGGGGGCGATAATCAGCCCCAGCATTTT,CASSELPGTGGDNQPQHF
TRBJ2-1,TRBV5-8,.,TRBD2,TGTGCCAGCAGCCCACGGCTAGCGGGGGGCAATGAGCAGTTCTTC,CASSPRLAGGNEQFF
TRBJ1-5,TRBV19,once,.,TGTGCCAGTATGGCAGGCAAGGGAATAAATCAGCCCCAGCATTTT,CASMAGKGINQPQHF
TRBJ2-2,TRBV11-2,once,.,TGTGCCAGCAGCTTAGACCGGGTGCAAACCGGGGAGCTGTTTTTT,CASSLDRVQTGELFF
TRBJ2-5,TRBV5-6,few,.,TGTGCCAGCAGCTTTCGACATACGAAAGAGACCCAGTACTTC,CASSFRHTKETQYF
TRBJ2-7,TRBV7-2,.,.,TGTGCCAGCAGCTCCACGAATAGGGAGCAGTACTTC,CASSSTNREQYF
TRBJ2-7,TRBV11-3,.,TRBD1,TGTGCCAGCAGCTCCGGGACAGAATACGAGCAGTACTTC,CASSSGTEYEQYF
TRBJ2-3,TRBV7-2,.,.,TGTGCCAGCAGCCTTTCGGGGTTGGATACGCAGTATTTT,CASSLSGLDTQYF
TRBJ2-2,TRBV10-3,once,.,TGTGCCATCAGTGAGGGAAGAGCCGGGGAGCTGTTTTTT,CAISEGRAGELFF
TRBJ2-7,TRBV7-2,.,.,TGTGCCAGCAGCTCTAGGGGGGTTCGCTACGAGCAGTACTTC,CASSSRGVRYEQYF
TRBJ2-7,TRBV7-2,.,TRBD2,TGTGCCAGCGGGGGACTAGCGGGGGTTAGCACCTACGAGCAGTACTTC,CASGGLAGVSTYEQYF
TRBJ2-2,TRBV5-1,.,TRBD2,TGCGCCAGCAGCCTAGGCGGGACTAGCGGTAACACCGGGGAGCTGTTTTTT,CASSLGGTSGNTGELFF
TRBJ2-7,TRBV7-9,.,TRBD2,TGTGCCAGCAGCGGTCGGACTAGCGGGGACTCCTACGAGCAGTACTTC,CASSGRTSGDSYEQYF
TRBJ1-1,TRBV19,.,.,TGTGCCAGTAGTATAAGTATTGAAGCTTTCTTT,CASSISIEAFF